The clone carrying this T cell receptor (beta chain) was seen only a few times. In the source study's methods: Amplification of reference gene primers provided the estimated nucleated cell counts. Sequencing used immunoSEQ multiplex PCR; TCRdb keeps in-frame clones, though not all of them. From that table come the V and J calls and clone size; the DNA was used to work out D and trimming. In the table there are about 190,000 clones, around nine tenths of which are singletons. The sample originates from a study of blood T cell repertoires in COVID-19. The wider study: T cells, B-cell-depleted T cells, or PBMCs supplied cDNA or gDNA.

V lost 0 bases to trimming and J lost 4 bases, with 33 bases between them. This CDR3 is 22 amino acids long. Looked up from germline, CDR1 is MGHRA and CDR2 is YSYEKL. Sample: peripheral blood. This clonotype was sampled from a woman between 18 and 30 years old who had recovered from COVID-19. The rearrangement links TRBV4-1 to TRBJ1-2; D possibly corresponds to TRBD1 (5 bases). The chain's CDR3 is CASSQDILLRGHPLVRSYGYTF. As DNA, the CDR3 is TGCGCCAGCAGCCAAGATATTCTCCTCCGAGGACACCCCCTGGTGAGAAGCTATGGCTACACCTTC.